The 8 T cell receptor beta chains listed next were all sequenced from one sample in a study of tumor and adjacent non-tumor tissue in lung cancer. RNA was extracted from bulk tissue without any cell sorting. The library came from three nested PCR rounds adapted from ARM-PCR protocols. TCRdb fed the multiplex PCR reads into MiXCR, producing one record per CDR3 protein. Here the sample spans some 120,000 distinct CDR3 sequences, about 66% being singletons. The sample was lung tumor tissue. These TCRs come from a man in his thirties or forties with non-small cell lung cancer.

About this clonotype itself: The junction departs from the called germline gene at one end, perhaps through a read error. The chain combines TRBV4-2 with TRBJ2-3; the D gene could be TRBD1 or TRBD2 (5 bases each). Per germline, CDR1 LGHNA and CDR2 YNFKEQ. CDR3 length: 15 residues. The CDR3 region is CVSNQDLRDQDTQYF. Here the CDR3 DNA reads TGTGTCAGCAACCAAGATTTAAGGGACCAAGATACGCAGTATTTT.

The chain recombines TRBV4-1 with TRBJ2-7; unclear D gene. The CDR3 sequence is 16 residues long. The V end lost 0 bases, the J end lost 3 bases, and 15 bases lay between the germline ends. Looked up from germline, CDR1 is MGHRA and CDR2 is YSYEKL. Here the CDR3 reads CASSQDEQRNNYEQYF. CDR3 bases: TGCGCCAGCAGCCAAGATGAACAGCGAAACAACTACGAGCAGTACTTC.

A note on this clonotype: At one of its ends the junction is not consistent with the germline gene, which may arise from a read error. The V and J genes are TRBV11-2 and TRBJ2-7, with 11 positions matching TRBD2. Germline-derived CDR1 and CDR2 are SGHAT and FQNNGV. The CDR3 runs 16 residues. Here the CDR3 reads CASSFSGTSGSYEQYF. Here the CDR3 DNA reads TGTGCCAGCAGCTTTTCCGGGACTAGCGGCTCCTACGAACAGTACTTC.

This clonotype was counted at least ten times. One base away lies a much larger clone, so this may be a sequencing read error. The J gene is TRBJ2-1, the V gene TRBV11-3; a weak D match, TRBD2 (7 bases). V shed 1 base and J shed 10 bases, with 17 bases lying between them. In germline, CDR1 is SGHNT, CDR2 YENEEA. This CDR3 has 15 residues. The DNA for the CDR3 is TGTGCCAGCAGCTTAGCTAGGGGGGGCGGGGGCGAGCAGTTCTTC. Translation: CASSLARGGGGEQFF.

The chain joins TRBV24-1 to TRBJ2-2; possibly TRBD1 for D (6 bases). This CDR3 is built from 15 residues. Trimming took off 3 bases at V and 5 bases at J, with 12 bases between the two ends. CDR1 is KGHDR, CDR2 SFDVKD, per germline. CDR3 sequence reads: CATSDPYQGTGELFF. Here the CDR3 DNA reads TGTGCCACCAGTGATCCATATCAGGGGACCGGGGAGCTGTTTTTT.

On this clonotype itself: This sequence may be a read error, since a much larger clone differs from it by one base. CDR3 amino acids: CVSQPAGGYTEAFF. The CDR3 DNA sequence: TGTGTCAGCCAGCCGGCAGGGGGTTACACTGAAGCTTTCTTT. The chain is built from TRBV12-3 or TRBV12-4 and TRBJ1-1; 7 bases are shared with TRBD1. The CDR3 contains 14 residues.

This clonotype occurred many times. The chain joins TRBV6-5 to TRBJ1-2; D not resolved. The V end lost 0 bases, the J end lost 8 bases, and 10 bases lay between the germline ends. Germline-derived CDR1 and CDR2 are MNHEY and SVGAGI. The length of the CDR3 is 13 residues. The CDR3 sequence: CASSYSTTGGYTF. The CDR3 DNA reads as TGTGCCAGCAGTTACTCTACCACCGGGGGCTACACCTTC.

The chain has TRBV6-1 and TRBJ1-1; D uncertain. V was pared by 2 bases and J by 1 base, with 5 bases between. CDR1 MNHNS and CDR2 SASEGT come from the germline V gene. The CDR3 consists of 13 residues. This CDR3 reads CASSEFQNTEAFF. The CDR3 nucleotides read TGTGCCAGCAGTGAATTTCAGAACACTGAAGCTTTCTTT.